This TCR beta chain stems from a study of human T cells and chemical hapten exposure. About the study: The patient population, which was mostly female, had alopecia areata, totalis or universalis.

In regard to this clonotype: As yet, its antigen is unknown.

Trimming took 0 bases from V and 7 from J, leaving 10 bases between them. CDR3 length equals 14 residues. Per germline, CDR1 SGHRS and CDR2 YFSETQ. Study-wide results and caveats: Among TCRs, those above 1 in 1000 frequency were unaffected by DPC sensitization.

TCRdb independently ran MiXCR on the RACE reads; one entry per CDR3 protein. The data hold around 200,000 distinct CDR3 sequences, with around 30% observed a single time. Time point in this sample: pre-sensitization, week 0. Regarding treatment: therapeutic diphenylcyclopropenone sensitization with weekly scalp DPC. This sequence originates from a woman aged 30 to 39 with alopecia areata. Some clones in this sample may be carry-over from other donors' samples. The V call is TRBV5-1, the J call TRBJ2-2; possibly TRBD2 for D (5 bases). Sequences were derived from whole blood, sampled in connection with sensitization to the hapten diphenylcyclopropenone (DPC). CDR3 DNA: TGCGCCAGCAGCTTGGGACTATCGCTCGGGGAGCTGTTTTTT. Translated, it gives CASSLGLSLGELFF.